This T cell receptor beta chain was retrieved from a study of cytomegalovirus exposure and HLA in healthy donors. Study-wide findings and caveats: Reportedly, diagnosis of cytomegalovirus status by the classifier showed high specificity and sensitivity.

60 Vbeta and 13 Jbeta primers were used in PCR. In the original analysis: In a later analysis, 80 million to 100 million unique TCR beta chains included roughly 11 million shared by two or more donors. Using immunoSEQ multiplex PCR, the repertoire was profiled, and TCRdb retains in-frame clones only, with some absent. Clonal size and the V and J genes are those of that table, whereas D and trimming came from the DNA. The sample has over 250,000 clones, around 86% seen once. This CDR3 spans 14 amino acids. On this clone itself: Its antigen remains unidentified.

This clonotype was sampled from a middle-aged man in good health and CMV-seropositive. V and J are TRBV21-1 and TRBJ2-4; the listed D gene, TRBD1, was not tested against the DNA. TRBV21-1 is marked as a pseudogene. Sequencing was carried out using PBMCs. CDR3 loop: CASSKYRAKNIQYF. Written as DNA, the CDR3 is TGTGCCAGCAGCAAGTACAGGGCCAAAAACATTCAGTACTTC.